This T cell receptor beta chain was sequenced during a study of cytomegalovirus exposure and HLA in healthy donors. Study conclusions and caveats: HLA alleles showed associations with 15,000 to 20,000 TCR beta sequences in a later analysis, at a 0.05 false discovery rate. Many donors carried some public TCRs, although rarity characterized most TCR sequences.

With respect to this clone: Its target is unknown.

Amplification used 60 Vbeta primers and 13 Jbeta primers. Here immunoSEQ multiplex PCR was the method, and the copy in TCRdb shows in-frame clones only, minus some. The sample holds some 150,000 clones; roughly 76% are singletons and the top ten take around 1.5%. Healthy people donating bone marrow made up the donors. Donors were ostensibly healthy at sampling, although undocumented immune exposures were probable. CDR3 length: 15 amino acids. Germline V CDR1 and CDR2: SGHRS, YFSETQ. Trimming left V 0 bases short and J 6 bases short, with 13 bases between. Source material: PBMCs. This chain uses TRBV5-1 with TRBJ2-4; D ambiguous. This clonotype was sampled from a female donor in good health and CMV-seronegative. Here the CDR3 reads CASSLGHGAINIQYF. CDR3 nucleotides: TGCGCCAGCAGCTTGGGTCACGGAGCGATAAACATTCAGTACTTC.